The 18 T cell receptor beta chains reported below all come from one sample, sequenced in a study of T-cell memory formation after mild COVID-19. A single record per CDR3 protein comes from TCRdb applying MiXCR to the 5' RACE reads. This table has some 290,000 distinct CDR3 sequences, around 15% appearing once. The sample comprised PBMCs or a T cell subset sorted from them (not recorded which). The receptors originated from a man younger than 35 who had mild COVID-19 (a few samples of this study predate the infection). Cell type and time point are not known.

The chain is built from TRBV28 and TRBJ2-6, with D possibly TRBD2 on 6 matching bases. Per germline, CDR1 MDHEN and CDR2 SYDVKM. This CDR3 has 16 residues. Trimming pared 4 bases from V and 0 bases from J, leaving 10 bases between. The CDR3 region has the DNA TGTGCCAGCAGTTCGACGGGGGTCTCTGGGGCCAACGTCCTGACTTTC. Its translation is CASSSTGVSGANVLTF.

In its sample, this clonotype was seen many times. The CDR3 here is CASGRPGGGTDTQYF. The CDR3 nucleotides are TGTGCCAGCGGGAGACCAGGCGGGGGCACAGATACGCAGTATTTT. The chain is built from TRBV12-3 or TRBV12-4 and TRBJ2-3, with TRBD2 as a possible D gene (6 bases). V was shortened by 8 bases and J by 1 base, with 16 bases between the two germline ends. CDR3 size: 15 residues.

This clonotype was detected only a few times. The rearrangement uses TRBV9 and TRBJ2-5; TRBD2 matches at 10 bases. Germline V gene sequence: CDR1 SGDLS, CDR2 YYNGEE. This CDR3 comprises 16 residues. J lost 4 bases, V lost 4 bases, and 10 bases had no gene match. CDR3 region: CASSSRGVAGGETQYF. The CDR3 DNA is TGTGCCAGCAGCTCACGCGGGGTAGCGGGGGGAGAGACCCAGTACTTC.

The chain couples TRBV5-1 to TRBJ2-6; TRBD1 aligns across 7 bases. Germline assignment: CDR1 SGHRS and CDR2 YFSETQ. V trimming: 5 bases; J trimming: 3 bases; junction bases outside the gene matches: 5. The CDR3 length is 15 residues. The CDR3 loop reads CASRQGTVGANVLTF. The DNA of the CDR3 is TGCGCCAGCAGACAGGGGACAGTTGGGGCCAACGTCCTGACTTTC.

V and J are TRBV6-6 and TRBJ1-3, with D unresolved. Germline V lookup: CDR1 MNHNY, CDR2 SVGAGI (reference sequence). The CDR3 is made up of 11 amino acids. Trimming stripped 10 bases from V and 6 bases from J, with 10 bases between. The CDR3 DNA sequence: TGTGCCATAGCGGGTCCAAACACCATATATTTT. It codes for CAIAGPNTIYF.

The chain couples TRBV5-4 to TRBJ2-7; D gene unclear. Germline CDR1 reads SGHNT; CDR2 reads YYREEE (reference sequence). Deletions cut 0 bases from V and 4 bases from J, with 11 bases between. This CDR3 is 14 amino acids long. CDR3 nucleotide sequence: TGTGCCAGCAGCTTGGGGGCCAGCCATTACGAGCAGTACGTC. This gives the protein CASSLGASHYEQYV.

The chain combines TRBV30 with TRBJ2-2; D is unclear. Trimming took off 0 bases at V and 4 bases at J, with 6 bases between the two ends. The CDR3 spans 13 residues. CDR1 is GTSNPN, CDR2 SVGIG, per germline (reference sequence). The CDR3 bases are TGTGCCTGGAGTGTAGTAAGCACCGGGGAGCTGTTTTTT. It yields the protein CAWSVVSTGELFF.

The CDR3 DNA is TGTGCCAGCAGCCGTAGACAGGGCGGGAACACTGAAGCTTTCTTT. This sequence encodes CASSRRQGGNTEAFF. The chain couples TRBV7-2 to TRBJ1-1, with 7 positions matching TRBD1. The CDR3 is made up of 15 amino acids. Losses at the gene ends were 5 bases for V and 1 base for J; bases not matched to a gene: 7. Germline-derived CDR1 and CDR2 are SGHTA and FQGNSA.

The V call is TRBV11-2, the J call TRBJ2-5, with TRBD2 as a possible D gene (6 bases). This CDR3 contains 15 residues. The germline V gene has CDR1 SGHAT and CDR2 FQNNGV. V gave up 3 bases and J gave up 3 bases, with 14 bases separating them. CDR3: CASSLAAGLEETQYF. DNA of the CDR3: TGTGCCAGCAGCTTGGCGGCGGGGTTAGAAGAGACCCAGTACTTC.

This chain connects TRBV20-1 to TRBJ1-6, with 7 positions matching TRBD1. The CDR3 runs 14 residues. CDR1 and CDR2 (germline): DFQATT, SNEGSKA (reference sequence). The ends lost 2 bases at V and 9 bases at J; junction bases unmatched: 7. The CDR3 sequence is CSARTDRESSPLHF. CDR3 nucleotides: TGCAGTGCTAGAACCGACAGGGAAAGTTCACCCCTCCACTTT.

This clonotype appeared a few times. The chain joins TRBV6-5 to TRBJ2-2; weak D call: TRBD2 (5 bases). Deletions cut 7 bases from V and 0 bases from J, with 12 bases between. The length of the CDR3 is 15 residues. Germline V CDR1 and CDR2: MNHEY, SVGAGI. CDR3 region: CASTPAGTNTGELFF. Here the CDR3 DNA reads TGTGCCAGCACCCCGGCGGGTACGAACACCGGGGAGCTGTTTTTT.

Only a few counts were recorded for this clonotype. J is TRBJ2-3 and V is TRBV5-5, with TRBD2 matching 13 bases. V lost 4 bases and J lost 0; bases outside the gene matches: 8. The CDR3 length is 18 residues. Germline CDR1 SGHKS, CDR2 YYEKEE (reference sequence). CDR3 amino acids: CASSTGLAGVASTDTQYF. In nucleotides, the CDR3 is TGTGCCAGCAGCACCGGACTAGCGGGGGTGGCTAGCACAGATACGCAGTATTTT.

CDR3 loop: CASSADTQYF. In DNA form, the CDR3 reads TGTGCCAGCAGCGCGGATACGCAGTATTTT. The chain joins TRBV7-9 to TRBJ2-3; D unclear. The CDR3 runs 10 residues. CDR1 and CDR2 (germline): SEHNR, FQNEAQ (reference sequence). V shed 5 bases and J shed 6 bases, with 3 bases lying between them.

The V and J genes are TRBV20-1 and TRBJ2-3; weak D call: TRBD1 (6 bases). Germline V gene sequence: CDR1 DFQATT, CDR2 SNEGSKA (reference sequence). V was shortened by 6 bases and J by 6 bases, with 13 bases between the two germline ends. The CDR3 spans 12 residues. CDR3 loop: CSAGQGSDTQYF. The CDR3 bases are TGCAGTGCCGGTCAGGGGAGTGATACGCAGTATTTT.

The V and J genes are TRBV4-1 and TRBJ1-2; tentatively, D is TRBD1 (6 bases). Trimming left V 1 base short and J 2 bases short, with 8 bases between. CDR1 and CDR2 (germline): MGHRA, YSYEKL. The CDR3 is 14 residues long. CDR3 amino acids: CASSQAGANYGYTF. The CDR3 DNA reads TGCGCCAGCAGCCAAGCAGGGGCCAACTATGGCTACACCTTC.

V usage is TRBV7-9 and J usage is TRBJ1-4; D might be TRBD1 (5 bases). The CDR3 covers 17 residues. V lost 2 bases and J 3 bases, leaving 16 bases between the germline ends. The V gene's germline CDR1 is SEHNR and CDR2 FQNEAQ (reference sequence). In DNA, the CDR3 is TGTGCCAGCAGCTTATCGTGGGGGAAGGGAGCTAATGAAAAACTGTTTTTT. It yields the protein CASSLSWGKGANEKLFF.

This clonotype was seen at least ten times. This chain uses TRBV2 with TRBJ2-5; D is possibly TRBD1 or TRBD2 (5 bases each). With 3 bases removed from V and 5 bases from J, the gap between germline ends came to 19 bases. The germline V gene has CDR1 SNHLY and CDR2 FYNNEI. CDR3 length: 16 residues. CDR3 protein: CASSEGPPGNYETQYF. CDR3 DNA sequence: TGTGCCAGCAGTGAGGGACCCCCCGGGAACTACGAGACCCAGTACTTC.

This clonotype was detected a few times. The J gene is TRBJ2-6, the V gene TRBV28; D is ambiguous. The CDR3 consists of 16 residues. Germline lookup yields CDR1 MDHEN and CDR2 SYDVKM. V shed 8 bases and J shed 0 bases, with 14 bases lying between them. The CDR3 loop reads CASFSWIRSGANVLTF. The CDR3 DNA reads TGTGCCAGCTTCTCTTGGATTCGCTCTGGGGCCAACGTCCTGACTTTC.